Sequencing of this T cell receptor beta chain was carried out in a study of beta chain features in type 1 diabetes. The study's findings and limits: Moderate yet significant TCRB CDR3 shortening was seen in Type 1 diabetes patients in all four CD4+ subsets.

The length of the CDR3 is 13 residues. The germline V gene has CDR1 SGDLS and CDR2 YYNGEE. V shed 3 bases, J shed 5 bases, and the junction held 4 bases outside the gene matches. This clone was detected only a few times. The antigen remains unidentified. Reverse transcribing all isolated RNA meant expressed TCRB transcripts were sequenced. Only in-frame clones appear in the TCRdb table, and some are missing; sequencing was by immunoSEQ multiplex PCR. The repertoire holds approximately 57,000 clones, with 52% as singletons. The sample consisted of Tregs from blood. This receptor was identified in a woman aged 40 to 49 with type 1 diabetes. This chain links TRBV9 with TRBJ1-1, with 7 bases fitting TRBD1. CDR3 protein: CASSAVQGTEAFF. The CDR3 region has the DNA TGTGCCAGCAGCGCGGTACAGGGGACTGAAGCTTTCTTT. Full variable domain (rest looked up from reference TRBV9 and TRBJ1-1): DSGVTQTPKHLITATGQRVTLRCSPRSGDLSVYWYQQSLDQGLQFLIQYYNGEERAKGNILERFSAQQFPDLHSELNLSSLELGDSALYFCASSAVQGTEAFFGQGTRLTVV.